The clone carrying this T cell receptor (beta chain) has only a few counts. The authors extracted total RNA from unfractionated whole blood. TCRdb redid the calling of the 5' RACE reads with MiXCR, one entry per CDR3 protein. This table has 130,000 or so distinct CDR3 sequences, 4.1% appearing once. The data originate from a study of human T cells and chemical hapten exposure. Germline V lookup: CDR1 LNHDA, CDR2 SQIVND (reference sequence). V shed 4 bases and J shed 4 bases, with 10 bases lying between them. The CDR3 contains 13 residues. This TCR was sampled from a female donor in good health. V is TRBV19 and J is TRBJ1-2; D perhaps matches TRBD1 (5 bases). The CDR3 nucleotides are TGTGCCAGTAGTAAAGGGGACCTCTATGGCTACACCTTC. Protein sequence: CASSKGDLYGYTF.